This TCR beta chain was obtained from a study of OX40 agonist ivuxolimab in advanced cancers. The method was immunoSEQ multiplex PCR; TCRdb's version includes in-frame clones alone and lacks a portion of them. Of about 65,000 clones detected, approximately 80% appear once; the ten largest clones hold under 2%. CDR3 length equals 14 residues. Trimming removed 0 bases from V and 1 base from J, with 6 bases in between. In germline, CDR1 is LNHNV, CDR2 YYDKDF (reference sequence). On this clone: Its antigen is still unknown.

Study-level findings and limits: Low normalized T-cell clonal expansion was additionally recorded for some nonresponders.

This sequence was found in an adult with an advanced solid tumor such as melanoma, head and neck, liver or kidney cancer. J is TRBJ1-1 and V is TRBV15, with D uncertain. The sequencing used CD4+ or CD8+ T cells sorted from blood, collected in a trial of the OX40 agonist ivuxolimab. CDR3 nucleotide sequence: TGTGCCACCAGCAGAGATCCAGAGAACACTGAAGCTTTCTTT. Its translation: CATSRDPENTEAFF.